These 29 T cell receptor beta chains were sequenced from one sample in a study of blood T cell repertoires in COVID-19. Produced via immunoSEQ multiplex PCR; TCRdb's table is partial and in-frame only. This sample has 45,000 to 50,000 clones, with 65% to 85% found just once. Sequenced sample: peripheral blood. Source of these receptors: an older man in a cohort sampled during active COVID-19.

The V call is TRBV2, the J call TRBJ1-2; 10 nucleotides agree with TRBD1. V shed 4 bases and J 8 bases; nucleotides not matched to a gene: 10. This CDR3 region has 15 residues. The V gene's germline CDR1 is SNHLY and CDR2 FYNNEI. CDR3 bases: TGTGCCAGCAGTGTTCTGTGGACAGGGGGGAAAGGCTACACCTTC. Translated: CASSVLWTGGKGYTF. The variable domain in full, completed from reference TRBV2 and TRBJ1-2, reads EPEVTQTPSHQVTQMGQEVILRCVPISNHLYFYWYRQILGQKVEFLVSFYNNEISEKSEIFDDQFSVERPDGSNFTLKIRSTKLEDSAMYFCASSVLWTGGKGYTFGSGTRLTVV.

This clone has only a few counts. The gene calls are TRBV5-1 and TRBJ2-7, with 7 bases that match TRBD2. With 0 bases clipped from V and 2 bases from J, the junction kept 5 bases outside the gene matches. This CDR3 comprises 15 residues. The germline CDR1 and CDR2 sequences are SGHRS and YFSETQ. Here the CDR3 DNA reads TGCGCCAGCAGCTTGGAACGCGCGGGAGCCTACGAGCAGTACTTC. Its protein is CASSLERAGAYEQYF.

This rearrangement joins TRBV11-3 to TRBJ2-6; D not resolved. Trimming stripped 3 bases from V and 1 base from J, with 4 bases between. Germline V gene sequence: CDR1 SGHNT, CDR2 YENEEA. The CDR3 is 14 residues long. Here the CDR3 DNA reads TGTGCCAGCAGCTTGGAGTCTGGGGCCAACGTCCTGACTTTC. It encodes CASSLESGANVLTF.

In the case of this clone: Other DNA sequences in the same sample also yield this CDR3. The CDR3 reads CASSEGSGNQPQHF. CDR3 sequence (DNA): TGTGCCAGCAGTGAGGGCAGTGGCAATCAGCCCCAGCATTTT. The chain uses TRBV2 and TRBJ1-5; D remains ambiguous. Trimming cost V 3 bases and J 2 bases, with 8 bases left between them. Germline V gene sequence: CDR1 SNHLY, CDR2 FYNNEI. CDR3 length: 14 amino acids.

This CDR3 reads CASSVGQRYNEQFF. CDR3 DNA: TGTGCCAGCAGTGTAGGACAACGATACAATGAGCAGTTCTTC. This chain links TRBV2 with TRBJ2-1; tentative D call: TRBD1 (5 bases). From germline, CDR1 is SNHLY and CDR2 FYNNEI. The CDR3 has 14 residues. The V end lost 4 bases, the J end lost 4 bases, and 11 bases lay between the germline ends.

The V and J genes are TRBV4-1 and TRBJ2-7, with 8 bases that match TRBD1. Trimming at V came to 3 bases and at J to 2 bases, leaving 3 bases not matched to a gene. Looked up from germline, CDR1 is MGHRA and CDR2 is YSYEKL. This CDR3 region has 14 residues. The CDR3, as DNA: TGCGCCAGCAGCCAGCGGACAGGGACCTACGAGCAGTACTTC. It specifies CASSQRTGTYEQYF.

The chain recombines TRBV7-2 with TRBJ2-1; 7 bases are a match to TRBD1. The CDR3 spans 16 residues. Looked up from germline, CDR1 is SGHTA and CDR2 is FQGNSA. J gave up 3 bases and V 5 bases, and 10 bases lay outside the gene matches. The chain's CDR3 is CASSVTSGTVYNEQFF. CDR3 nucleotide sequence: TGTGCCAGCAGCGTGACGTCCGGGACAGTCTACAATGAGCAGTTCTTC.

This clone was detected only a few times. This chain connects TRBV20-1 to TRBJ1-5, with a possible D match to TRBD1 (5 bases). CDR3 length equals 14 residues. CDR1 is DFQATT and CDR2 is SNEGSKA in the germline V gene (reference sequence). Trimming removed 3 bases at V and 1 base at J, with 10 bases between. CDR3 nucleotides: TGCAGTGCTAGTAGGGGCCCGAGCAATCAGCCCCAGCATTTT. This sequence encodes CSASRGPSNQPQHF.

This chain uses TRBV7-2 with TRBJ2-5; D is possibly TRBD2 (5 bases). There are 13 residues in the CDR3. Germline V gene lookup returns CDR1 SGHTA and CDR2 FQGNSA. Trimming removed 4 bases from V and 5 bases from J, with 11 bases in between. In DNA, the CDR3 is TGTGCCAGCAGCTCCAGCTGGAGGGAGACCCAGTACTTC. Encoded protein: CASSSSWRETQYF.

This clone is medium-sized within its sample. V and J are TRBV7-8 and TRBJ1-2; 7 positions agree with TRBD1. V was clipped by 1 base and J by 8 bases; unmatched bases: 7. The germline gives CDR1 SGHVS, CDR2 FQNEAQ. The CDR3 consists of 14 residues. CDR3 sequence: CASSLDKTGSGYTF. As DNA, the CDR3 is TGTGCCAGCAGCTTAGATAAGACAGGGAGCGGCTACACCTTC.

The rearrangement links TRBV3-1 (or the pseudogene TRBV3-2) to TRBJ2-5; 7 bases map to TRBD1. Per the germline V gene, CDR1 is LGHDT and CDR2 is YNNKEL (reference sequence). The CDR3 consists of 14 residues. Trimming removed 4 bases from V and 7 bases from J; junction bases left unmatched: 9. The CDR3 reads CASSPDRTVGTQYF. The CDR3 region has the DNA TGTGCCAGCAGCCCGGACAGGACCGTGGGGACCCAGTACTTC.

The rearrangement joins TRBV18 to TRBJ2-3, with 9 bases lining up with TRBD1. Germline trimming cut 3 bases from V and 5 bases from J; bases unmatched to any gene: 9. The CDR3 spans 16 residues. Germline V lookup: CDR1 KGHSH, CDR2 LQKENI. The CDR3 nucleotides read TGTGCCAGCTCACCTAACTTACAGGGGGCAGGAGATACGCAGTATTTT. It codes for CASSPNLQGAGDTQYF.

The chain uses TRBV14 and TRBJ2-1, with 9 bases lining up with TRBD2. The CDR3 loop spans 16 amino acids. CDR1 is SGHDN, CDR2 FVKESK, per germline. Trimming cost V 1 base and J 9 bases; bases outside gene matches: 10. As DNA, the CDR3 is TGTGCCAGCAGCCAAGCCAGGCGCGGGAGGGCCAGTGAGCAGTTCTTC. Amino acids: CASSQARRGRASEQFF.

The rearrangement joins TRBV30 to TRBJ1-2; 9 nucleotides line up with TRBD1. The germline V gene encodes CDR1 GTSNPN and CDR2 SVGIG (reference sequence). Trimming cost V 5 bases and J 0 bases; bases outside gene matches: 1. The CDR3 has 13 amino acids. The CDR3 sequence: CAWRTGANYGYTF. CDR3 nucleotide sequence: TGTGCCTGGCGGACAGGGGCTAACTATGGCTACACCTTC.

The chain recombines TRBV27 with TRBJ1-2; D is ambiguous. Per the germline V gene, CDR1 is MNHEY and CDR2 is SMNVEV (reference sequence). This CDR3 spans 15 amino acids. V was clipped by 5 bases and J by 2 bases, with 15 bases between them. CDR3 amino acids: CASSPTPRENYGYTF. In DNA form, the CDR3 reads TGTGCCAGCAGTCCGACCCCGAGGGAGAACTATGGCTACACCTTC.

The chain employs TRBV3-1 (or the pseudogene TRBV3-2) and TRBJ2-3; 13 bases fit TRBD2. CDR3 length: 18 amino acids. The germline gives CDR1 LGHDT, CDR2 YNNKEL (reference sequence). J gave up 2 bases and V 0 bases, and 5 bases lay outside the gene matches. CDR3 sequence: CASSQDLLAGGSTDTQYF. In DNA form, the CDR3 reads TGTGCCAGCAGCCAAGATCTACTAGCGGGAGGGTCCACAGATACGCAGTATTTT.

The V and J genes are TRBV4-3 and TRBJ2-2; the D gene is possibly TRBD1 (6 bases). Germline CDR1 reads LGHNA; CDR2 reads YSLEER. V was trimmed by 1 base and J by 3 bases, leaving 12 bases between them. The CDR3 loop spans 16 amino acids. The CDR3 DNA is TGCGCCAGCAGCCAAGTCAGGGGTGAAGACACCGGGGAGCTGTTTTTT. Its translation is CASSQVRGEDTGELFF.

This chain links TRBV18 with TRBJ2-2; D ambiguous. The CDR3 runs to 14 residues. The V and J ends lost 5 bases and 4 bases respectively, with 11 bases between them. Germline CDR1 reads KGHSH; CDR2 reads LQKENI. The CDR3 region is CASSSSYGTGELFF. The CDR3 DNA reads TGTGCCAGCTCATCGTCCTACGGCACCGGGGAGCTGTTTTTT.

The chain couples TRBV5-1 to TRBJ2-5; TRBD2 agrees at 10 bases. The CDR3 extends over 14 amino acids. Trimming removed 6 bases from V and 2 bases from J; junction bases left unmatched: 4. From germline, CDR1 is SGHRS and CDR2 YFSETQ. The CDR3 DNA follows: TGCGCCAGCACCCGGACTAGCGGACAAGAGACCCAGTACTTC. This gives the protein CASTRTSGQETQYF.

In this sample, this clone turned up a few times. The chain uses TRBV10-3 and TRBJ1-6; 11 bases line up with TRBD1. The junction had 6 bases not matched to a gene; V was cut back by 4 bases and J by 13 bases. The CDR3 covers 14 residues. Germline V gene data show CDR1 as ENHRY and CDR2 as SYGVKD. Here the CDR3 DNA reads TGTGCCATCAGTGCTGGACAGGGGGCTACTCCCCTCCACTTT. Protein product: CAISAGQGATPLHF.

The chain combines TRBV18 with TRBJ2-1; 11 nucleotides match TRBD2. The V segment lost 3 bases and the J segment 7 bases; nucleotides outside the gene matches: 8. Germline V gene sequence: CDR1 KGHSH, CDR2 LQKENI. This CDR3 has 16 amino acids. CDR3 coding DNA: TGTGCCAGCTCACCGGCTAGCGGGGGGCCGGGAAATGAGCAGTTCTTC. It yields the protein CASSPASGGPGNEQFF.

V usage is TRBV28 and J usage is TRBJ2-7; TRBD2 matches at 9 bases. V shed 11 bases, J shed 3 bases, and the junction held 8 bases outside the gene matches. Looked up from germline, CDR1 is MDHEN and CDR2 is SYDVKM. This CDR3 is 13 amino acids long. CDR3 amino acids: CAAGRGGLYEQYF. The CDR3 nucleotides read TGTGCCGCGGGGCGGGGGGGCCTCTACGAGCAGTACTTC.

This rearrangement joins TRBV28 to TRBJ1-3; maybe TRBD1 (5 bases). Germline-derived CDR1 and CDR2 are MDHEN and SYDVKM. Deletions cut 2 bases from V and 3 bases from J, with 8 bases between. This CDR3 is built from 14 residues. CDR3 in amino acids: CASSLRGNGNTIYF. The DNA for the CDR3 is TGTGCCAGCAGTTTAAGGGGAAATGGAAACACCATATATTTT.

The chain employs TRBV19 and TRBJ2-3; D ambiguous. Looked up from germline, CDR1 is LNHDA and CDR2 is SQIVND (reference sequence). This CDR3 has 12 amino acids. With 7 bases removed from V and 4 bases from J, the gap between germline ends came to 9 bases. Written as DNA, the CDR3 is TGTGCCAGTACAGATTTGTCAGATACGCAGTATTTT. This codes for CASTDLSDTQYF.

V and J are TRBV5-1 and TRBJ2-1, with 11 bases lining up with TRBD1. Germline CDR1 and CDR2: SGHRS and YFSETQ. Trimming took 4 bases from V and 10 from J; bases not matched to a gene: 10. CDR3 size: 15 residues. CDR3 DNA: TGCGCCAGCAGCAGGACAGGGGGCGAGGGGGCCGAGCAGTTCTTC. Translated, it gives CASSRTGGEGAEQFF.

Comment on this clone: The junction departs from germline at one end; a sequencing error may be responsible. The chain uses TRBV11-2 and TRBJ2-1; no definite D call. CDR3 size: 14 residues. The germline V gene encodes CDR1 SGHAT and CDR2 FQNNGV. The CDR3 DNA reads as TGTGCCAGCAGCCCTGCGGCTCGTTATAATGAGCGGTTCTTC. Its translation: CASSPAARYNERFF.

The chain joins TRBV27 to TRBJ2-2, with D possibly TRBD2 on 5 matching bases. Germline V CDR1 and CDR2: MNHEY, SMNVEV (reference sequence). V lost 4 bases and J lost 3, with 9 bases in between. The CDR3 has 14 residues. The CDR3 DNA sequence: TGTGCCAGCAGTTGGTTGAGGGACACCGGGGAGCTGTTTTTT. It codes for CASSWLRDTGELFF.

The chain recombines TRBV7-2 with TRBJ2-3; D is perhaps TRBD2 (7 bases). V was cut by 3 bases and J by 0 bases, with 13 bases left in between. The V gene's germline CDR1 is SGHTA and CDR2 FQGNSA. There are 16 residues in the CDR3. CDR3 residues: CASSFSGTLSTDTQYF. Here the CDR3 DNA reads TGTGCCAGCAGCTTCAGCGGGACACTTAGCACAGATACGCAGTATTTT.

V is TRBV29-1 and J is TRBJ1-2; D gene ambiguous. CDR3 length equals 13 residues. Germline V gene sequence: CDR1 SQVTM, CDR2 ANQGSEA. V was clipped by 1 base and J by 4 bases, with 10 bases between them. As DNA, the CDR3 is TGCAGCGTTGAAGGTCACCGGGGCTATGGCTACACCTTC. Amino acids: CSVEGHRGYGYTF.